This TCR beta chain derives from a study of blood T cells in healthy people across ages. Broader study findings: Diversity figures derived from one million T cells were judged to underestimate the true value.

Then a second PCR, running roughly 7 to 11 cycles, was carried out with a sample-barcoded 5' primer and a J-beta primer mix. Each CDR3 protein gets one entry after TCRdb re-called the 5' RACE reads with MiXCR. The sample shows 750,000 to 950,000 distinct CDR3 sequences, about 26% of them seen only once. This CDR3 comprises 12 residues. Trimming cost V 6 bases and J 9 bases; bases outside gene matches: 4. Germline CDR1 and CDR2: MNHEY and SVGAGI. The sample providers were healthy Caucasian people from Russia, aged roughly 6 to 90. As for this clonotype: What it binds is unknown.

This same sample was also taken into another study, of T cells of mothers and their children. Turning to that study: Per child, around 3 million TCR beta CDR3 reads were obtained, against over 9 million per mother.

The sequencing sample was made of blood. This clonotype was sampled from a boy younger than 18 in good health. The genes are TRBV6-5 and TRBJ1-2, with 10 bases aligning to TRBD1. The CDR3 DNA reads TGTGCCAGCAGGCCGGGACAGGGGAGCTACACCTTC. Protein product: CASRPGQGSYTF.